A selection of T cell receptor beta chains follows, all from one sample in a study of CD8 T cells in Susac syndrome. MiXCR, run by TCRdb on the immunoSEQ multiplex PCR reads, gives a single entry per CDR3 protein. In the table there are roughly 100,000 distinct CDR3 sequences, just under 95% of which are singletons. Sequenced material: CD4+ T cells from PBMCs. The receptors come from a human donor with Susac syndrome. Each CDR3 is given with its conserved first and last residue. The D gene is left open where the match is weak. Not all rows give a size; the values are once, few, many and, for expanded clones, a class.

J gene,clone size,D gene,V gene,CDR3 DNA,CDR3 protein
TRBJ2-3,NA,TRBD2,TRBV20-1,TGCAGTGCAACCGGACTAGCAAGCACAGATACGCAGTATTTT,CSATGLASTDTQYF
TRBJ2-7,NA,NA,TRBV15,TGTGCCACCAGCAGAGGAGGGGACTCCTACGAGCAGTACTTC,CATSRGGDSYEQYF
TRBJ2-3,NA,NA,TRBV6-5,TGTGCCAGCAGTTACTCCGTCTTGGAAACGCAGTATTTT,CASSYSVLETQYF
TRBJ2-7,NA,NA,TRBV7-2,TGTGCCAGCAGACTTGACGGATACGAGCAGTACTTC,CASRLDGYEQYF
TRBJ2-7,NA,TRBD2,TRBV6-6,TGTGCCAGCAGCAATAGCGGGGGGGATACCTACGAGCAGTACTTC,CASSNSGGDTYEQYF
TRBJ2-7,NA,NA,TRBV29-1,TGCAGCTGCTCCGGGGCGGGGGAGCAGTACTTC,CSCSGAGEQYF
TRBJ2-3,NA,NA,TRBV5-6,TGTGCCAGCAGCCATAACGACCACTGGAGCACAGATACGCAGTATTTT,CASSHNDHWSTDTQYF
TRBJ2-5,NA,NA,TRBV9,TGTGCCAGCAGCGCCCCCCCGGGTGGAGGGGGAGAGACCCAGTACTTC,CASSAPPGGGGETQYF
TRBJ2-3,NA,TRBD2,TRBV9,TGTGCCAGCACCCAACGAGCGGGGGTCACAGATACGCAGTATTTT,CASTQRAGVTDTQYF
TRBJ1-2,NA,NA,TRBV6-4,TGTGCCAGCAGTGGGGGGTCCGGGATGGTCACCTTC,CASSGGSGMVTF
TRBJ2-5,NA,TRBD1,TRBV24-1,TGTGCCACCGGTGGGACAGGGACTCAAGAGACCCAGTACTTC,CATGGTGTQETQYF
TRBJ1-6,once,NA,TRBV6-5,TGTGCCAGCAGTTCGTCCCGAGGGAATTCACCCCTCCACTTT,CASSSSRGNSPLHF
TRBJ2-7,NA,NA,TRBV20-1,TGCAGTGCTAGAGAACAGGGCGACTACGAGCAGTACTTC,CSAREQGDYEQYF
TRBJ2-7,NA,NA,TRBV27,TGTGCCAGCAGTTTTATGGGCAGCTACGAGCAGTACTTC,CASSFMGSYEQYF
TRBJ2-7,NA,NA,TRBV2,TGTGCCACCGAACGGACCGGCCAACACTACGAGCAGTACTTC,CATERTGQHYEQYF
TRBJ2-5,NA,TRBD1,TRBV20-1,TGCAGTGCTCCTCCTGGACAGGGTAGGGGGGAGACCCAGTACTTC,CSAPPGQGRGETQYF
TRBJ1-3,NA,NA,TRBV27,TGTGCCAGCAGTTTAACCGGCCGGACTGGAAACACCATATATTTT,CASSLTGRTGNTIYF
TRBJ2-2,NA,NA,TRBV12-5,TGTGCTAGTGAGTCTACGAACACCGGGGAGCTGTTTTTT,CASESTNTGELFF
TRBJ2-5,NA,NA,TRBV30,TGTGCCTTTCGTAGTAACCAAGAGACCCAGTACTTC,CAFRSNQETQYF
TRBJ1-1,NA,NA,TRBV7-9,TGTGCCAGCAGCCCTGCCTTGAACACTGAAGCTTTCTTT,CASSPALNTEAFF
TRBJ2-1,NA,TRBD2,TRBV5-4,TGTGCCAGCAGCTTCAGACGGGGGGACTTCTACAATGAGCAGTTCTTC,CASSFRRGDFYNEQFF
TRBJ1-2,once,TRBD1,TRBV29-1,TGCAGCGTTCCTCACGGCGGAGGGGGCGCACGTGGCTACACCTTC,CSVPHGGGGARGYTF
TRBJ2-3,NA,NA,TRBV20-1,TGCAGTGCTAGAGATCTGTGGTTGACGCAGTATTTT,CSARDLWLTQYF
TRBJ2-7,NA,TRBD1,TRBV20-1,TGCAGTGCCCTAGAAAACCCCAGGGGGCCCTACGAGCAGTACTTC,CSALENPRGPYEQYF
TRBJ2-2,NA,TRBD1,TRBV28,TGTGCCAGCAGTTCTCCGGGACAGGGGAACACCGGGGAGCTGTTTTTT,CASSSPGQGNTGELFF
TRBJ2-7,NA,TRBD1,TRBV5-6,TGTGCCAGCAGCTTGTATAGACAGGGGTTTGCCTACGAGCAGTACTTC,CASSLYRQGFAYEQYF
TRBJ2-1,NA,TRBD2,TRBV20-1,TGCAGTGCTAGTCGCCGGGGGGGGCACAATGAGCAGTTCTTC,CSASRRGGHNEQFF
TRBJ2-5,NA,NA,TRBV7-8,TGTGCCAGCAGCCAGGAAGAGACCCAGTACTTC,CASSQEETQYF
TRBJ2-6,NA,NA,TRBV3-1,TGTGCCAGCAGCCAAGTCGGGTACTCAGGGGCCAACGTCCTGACTTTC,CASSQVGYSGANVLTF
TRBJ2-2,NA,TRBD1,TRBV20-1,TGCAGTGCTAAGGACAGGGTCGACACCGGGGAGCTGTTTTTT,CSAKDRVDTGELFF
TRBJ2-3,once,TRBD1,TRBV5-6,TGTGCCAGCGGTTCCTCAGGGGGCGGCACAGATACGCAGTATTTT,CASGSSGGGTDTQYF
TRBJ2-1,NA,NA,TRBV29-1,TGCAGCGTCCCAACCCTGACGCACTCCTACAATGAGCAGTTCTTC,CSVPTLTHSYNEQFF
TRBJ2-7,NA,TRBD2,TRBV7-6,TGTGCCAGCAGCCCCCGAATAGCGGGGGGGTCCCTCTACGAGCAGTACTTC,CASSPRIAGGSLYEQYF
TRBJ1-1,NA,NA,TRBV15,TGTGCCACCAGCCCGATTATGAACACTGAAGCTTTCTTT,CATSPIMNTEAFF
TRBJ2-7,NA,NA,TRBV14,TGTGCCAGCAGCCAAGTACTCGGCTACGAGCAGTACTTC,CASSQVLGYEQYF
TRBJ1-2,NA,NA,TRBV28,TGTGCCAGCAGTTCGGCCCTCTATGGCTACACCTTC,CASSSALYGYTF
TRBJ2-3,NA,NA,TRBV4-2,TGTGCCAGCAGCCAGGACACTGAGACAGATACGCAGTATTTT,CASSQDTETDTQYF
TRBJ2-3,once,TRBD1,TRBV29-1,TGCAGCGTTGGGGGACAGGGGGGAGATACGCAGTATTTT,CSVGGQGGDTQYF
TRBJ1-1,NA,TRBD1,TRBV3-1,TGTGCCAGCAGCCCGCGGACAGGGGCTCTGAACACTGAAGCTTTCTTT,CASSPRTGALNTEAFF
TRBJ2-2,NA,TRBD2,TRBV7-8,TGTGCCAGCAGTCCCCGGACTAGCCGCGGGGAGCTGTTTTTT,CASSPRTSRGELFF
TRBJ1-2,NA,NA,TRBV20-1,TGCAGTGCTAGGACGACGGGGGGTAATGGCTACACCTTC,CSARTTGGNGYTF